Sequencing of this T cell receptor (beta chain) was carried out in a study of beta chain features in type 1 diabetes. Expressed TCRB transcripts were sequenced because the entire RNA isolate underwent reverse transcription. Assay used: immunoSEQ multiplex PCR; TCRdb lists only in-frame clones, some missing. This table holds 250,000 to 300,000 clones, approximately 8% found once. Per germline, CDR1 LNHDA and CDR2 SQIVND (reference sequence). The J segment lost 1 base and the V segment lost 4 bases, leaving 9 bases of the junction unmatched. This CDR3 has 17 residues. The source of this sequence is a woman younger than 35 in good health. The sequenced sample was central memory CD4+ T cells from blood. This sequence joins TRBV19 and TRBJ2-4; 8 bases align to TRBD1. The CDR3 loop is CASSRGTGKSAKNIQYF. Here the CDR3 DNA reads TGTGCCAGTAGTAGGGGGACAGGCAAGTCGGCCAAAAACATTCAGTACTTC.